The T cell receptor (beta chain) under discussion was sequenced for a study of blood T cell repertoires in COVID-19. CDR3 length: 18 amino acids. Per the germline V gene, CDR1 is LNHDA and CDR2 is SQIVND (reference sequence). V was pared by 1 base and J by 7 bases, with 22 bases between. Everyone who took part was roughly 18 to 89 years old, and they came from fewer than 25 US areas. Participant-given clinical history determined each cohort assignment. Per the original data handling: Using reference gene primer amplification, nucleated cell counts were estimated. Measured with immunoSEQ multiplex PCR; TCRdb has only the in-frame clones, and not every one. D and trimming come from the DNA, and the V and J calls and clone size come from that table. The sample shows 500,000 or so clones, about nine tenths of them seen only once. The sample holds a few counts of this clone.

The clonotype originates from a woman younger than 35 who had recovered from COVID-19. Material: PBMCs or T cells enriched from blood (not recorded which). The chain recombines TRBV19 with TRBJ2-2; a weak D match, TRBD2 (5 bases). CDR3 amino acids: CASSIAGWSGGSHGELFF. In DNA form, the CDR3 reads TGTGCCAGTAGTATAGCAGGCTGGTCAGGAGGATCCCACGGGGAGCTGTTTTTT.